One sample yielded the 12 T cell receptor beta chains listed below, sequenced in a study of beta chain features in type 1 diabetes. Regarding the study as a whole: Moderate yet significant TCRB CDR3 shortening was seen in Type 1 diabetes patients in all four CD4+ subsets.

For these TCRs, the target antigens are not known. The sequenced template was cDNA made from the entire isolated RNA. Data came from immunoSEQ multiplex PCR; TCRdb stores just in-frame clones and leaves some out. The table has over 200,000 clones, approximately 11% seen once; the top ten hold over 0.015%. Sample: naive CD4+ T cells from blood. Source of these receptors: a man aged 25-45 years with type 1 diabetes.

This clone was detected a few times. The genes are TRBV11-3 and TRBJ2-3, with 12 bases that match TRBD1. The CDR3 extends over 15 amino acids. Germline assignment: CDR1 SGHNT and CDR2 YENEEA. The trim removed 5 bases at V and 9 bases at J, leaving 9 bases unmatched. CDR3 amino acids: CASSLGTGGIVTQYF. In DNA, the CDR3 is TGTGCCAGCAGCCTCGGGACAGGGGGCATTGTGACGCAGTATTTT.

This clone was observed a handful of times. Other DNA sequences in the sample encode the same CDR3. This sequence joins TRBV5-1 and TRBJ2-5; 9 nucleotides match TRBD1. The CDR3 loop spans 13 amino acids. Germline assignment: CDR1 SGHRS and CDR2 YFSETQ. With 6 bases clipped from V and 2 bases from J, the junction kept 2 bases outside the gene matches. The CDR3 DNA reads as TGCGCCAGCACCGGACAGGGGCAAGAGACCCAGTACTTC. Protein sequence: CASTGQGQETQYF.

J is TRBJ2-3 and V is TRBV29-1, with 8 nucleotides matching TRBD1. Unmatched junction bases numbered 13, after V lost 5 bases and J lost 6 bases. CDR1 SQVTM and CDR2 ANQGSEA come from the germline V gene. CDR3 length equals 15 residues. CDR3 in amino acids: CSVQPQGAGADTQYF. The DNA for the CDR3 is TGCAGCGTTCAGCCGCAGGGGGCTGGGGCTGATACGCAGTATTTT.

This clone showed up just a few times. The chain is built from TRBV6-5 and TRBJ1-2; D uncertain. This CDR3 region has 12 residues. V lost 0 bases and J 14 bases, leaving 13 bases between the germline ends. Germline V gene sequence: CDR1 MNHEY, CDR2 SVGAGI. CDR3: CASSYSARGLTF. CDR3 nucleotides: TGTGCCAGCAGTTACTCCGCCAGAGGGCTAACCTTC.

The chain is built from TRBV4-1 and TRBJ1-5; D might be TRBD1 (5 bases). Germline V gene data show CDR1 as MGHRA and CDR2 as YSYEKL. Trimming cost V 3 bases and J 7 bases, with 13 bases left between them. This CDR3 has 14 amino acids. CDR3 DNA: TGCGCCAGCAGCCAGGGTGACGGGGGGCAGCCCCAGCATTTT. This codes for CASSQGDGGQPQHF.

Only a few counts were recorded for this clone. This chain connects TRBV5-4 to TRBJ1-1; D unresolved. Germline lookup yields CDR1 SGHNT and CDR2 YYREEE (reference sequence). The ends were cut back, 3 bases at V and 0 bases at J, with 12 bases in the middle. The CDR3 runs to 15 residues. CDR3 bases: TGTGCCAGCAGCTCTGCGCAAACTATGAACACTGAAGCTTTCTTT. This encodes CASSSAQTMNTEAFF.

This clone was found a few times. This chain joins TRBV12-2 and TRBJ2-7; TRBD2 is the table's D call, not checked against the DNA. TRBV12-2 is termed a pseudogene. The CDR3 consists of 18 residues. The CDR3 reads CASRSGLAGAYYSYEQYF. CDR3 bases: TGTGCAAGTCGCTCCGGACTAGCGGGGGCTTATTACTCCTACGAGCAGTACTTC.

The chain carries TRBV7-9 and TRBJ2-5; 10 bases are a match to TRBD1. Germline assignment: CDR1 SEHNR and CDR2 FQNEAQ (reference sequence). The CDR3 sequence is 14 residues long. V dropped 5 bases and J dropped 5; count of bases not matched to a gene: 5. In DNA form, the CDR3 reads TGTGCCAGCAGCAGTACGACAGGGGGCGAGACCCAGTACTTC. Encoded protein: CASSSTTGGETQYF.

The gene calls are TRBV5-6 and TRBJ1-2; no definite D call. Trimming pared 1 base from V and 8 bases from J, leaving 18 bases between. Germline V gene data show CDR1 as SGHDT and CDR2 as YYEEEE. The CDR3 has 15 amino acids. CDR3 loop: CASSLSAPSRGGYTF. CDR3 sequence (DNA): TGTGCCAGCAGCTTGTCGGCCCCTTCCCGAGGCGGCTACACCTTC.

The gene calls are TRBV7-3 and TRBJ1-2, with D possibly matching TRBD1 (5 bases). The germline gives CDR1 SGHTA, CDR2 FQGTGA. The CDR3 covers 14 residues. The germline V and J ends were trimmed by 5 bases and 9 bases, with 19 bases remaining between them. The CDR3 loop is CASSPTPGGGSYTF. The CDR3 DNA follows: TGTGCCAGCAGCCCAACGCCCGGGGGTGGGAGCTACACCTTC.

In its sample, this clone was seen a few times. V gene TRBV10-2 combines with J gene TRBJ2-5, with 7 bases that match TRBD2. The ends lost 3 bases at V and 2 bases at J; junction bases unmatched: 9. The CDR3 contains 16 residues. Germline assignment: CDR1 WSHSY and CDR2 SAAADI. Here the CDR3 DNA reads TGCGCCAGCAGTGAATGGGGGGGACCGAAACAAGAGACCCAGTACTTC. Translation gives CASSEWGGPKQETQYF.

This chain connects TRBV18 to TRBJ2-6, with 11 bases aligning to TRBD1. The CDR3 sequence is 21 residues long. J lost 0 bases, V lost 3 bases, and 13 bases had no gene match. Germline values: CDR1 KGHSH, CDR2 LQKENI. The CDR3 loop is CASSPYLRDRGKPSGANVLTF. DNA of the CDR3: TGTGCCAGCTCACCGTATCTTCGGGACAGGGGGAAACCCTCTGGGGCCAACGTCCTGACTTTC.